This T cell receptor beta chain was obtained from a study of blood T cell repertoires in COVID-19. Study-wide background: The United States, Italy and Spain were the sources of the acute and convalescent COVID-19 samples.

This clone was seen a few times. Data came from immunoSEQ multiplex PCR; TCRdb stores just in-frame clones and leaves some out. The sample records approximately 140,000 clones, about 74% being singletons. The TCR sequence derives from a man aged 45-60 years with acute or convalescent COVID-19. The sample taken for sequencing was peripheral blood.

CDR3: CASSEFVRSEAFF. The CDR3 DNA reads TGTGCCAGCAGTGAATTTGTAAGGAGTGAAGCTTTCTTT. The chain has TRBV25-1 and TRBJ1-1; D remains unclear. Trimming took off 1 base at V and 7 bases at J, with 10 bases between the two ends. The germline V gene has CDR1 MGHDK and CDR2 SYGVNS. The CDR3 runs 13 residues. Combining the CDR3 with reference TRBV25-1 and TRBJ1-1 gives the whole variable domain EADIYQTPRYLVIGTGKKITLECSQTMGHDKMYWYQQDPGMELHLIHYSYGVNSTEKGDLSSESTVSRIRTEHFPLTLESARPSHTSQYLCASSEFVRSEAFFGQGTRLTVV.